This entry describes one T cell receptor (beta chain). Relative to the germline gene, one junction end is altered; a read error may explain this. The germline V gene has CDR1 SNHLY and CDR2 FYNNEI. CDR3 length: 14 amino acids. This specimen comes from a study of blood T cell repertoires in COVID-19. Turning to the study itself: Acute and convalescent COVID-19 specimens originated in the United States, Italy and Spain. PBMCs, B-cell-depleted T cells, or T cells provided the cDNA or gDNA that made up the material.

Study processing details: Reference gene primers were amplified, and this amplification served to estimate nucleated cell counts. Assay: immunoSEQ multiplex PCR; the TCRdb copy retains only in-frame clones and omits some. D and trimming come from the DNA, and the V and J calls and clone size come from that table. Of around 27,000 clones listed, 80% to 90% are singletons. The sample comprised peripheral blood. The chain employs TRBV2 and TRBJ2-7, with 7 nucleotides matching TRBD1. This receptor was identified in a human donor in a cohort sampled during active COVID-19. The CDR3 is CASREETGKVEQYF. In DNA, the CDR3 is TGTGCCAGCAGGGAAGAGACAGGGAAGGTGGAGCAGTACTTC.